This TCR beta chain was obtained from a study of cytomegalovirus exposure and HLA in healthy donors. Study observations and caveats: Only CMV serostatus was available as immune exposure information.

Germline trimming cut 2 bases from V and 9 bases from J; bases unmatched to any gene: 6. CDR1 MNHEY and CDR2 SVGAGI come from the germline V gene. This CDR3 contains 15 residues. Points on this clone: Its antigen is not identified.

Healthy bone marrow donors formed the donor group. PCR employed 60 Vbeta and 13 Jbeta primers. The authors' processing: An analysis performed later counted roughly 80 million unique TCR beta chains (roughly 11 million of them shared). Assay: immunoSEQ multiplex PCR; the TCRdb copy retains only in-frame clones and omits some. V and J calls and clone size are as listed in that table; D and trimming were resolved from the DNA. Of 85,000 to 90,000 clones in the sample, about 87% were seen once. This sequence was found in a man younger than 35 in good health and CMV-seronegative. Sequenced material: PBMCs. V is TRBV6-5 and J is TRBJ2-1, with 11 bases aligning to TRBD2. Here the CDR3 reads CASSYVTSGSAEQFF. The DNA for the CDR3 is TGTGCCAGCAGTTACGTAACTAGCGGGAGCGCTGAGCAGTTCTTC.